One T cell receptor (beta chain) is described in this entry. Its target is unknown. This CDR3 is 17 amino acids long. Trimming took off 0 bases at V and 3 bases at J, with 19 bases between the two ends. Germline V gene sequence: CDR1 SGHNT, CDR2 YYREEE (reference sequence). The sample comes from a study of T cell responses to AZD1222 COVID-19 vaccine. Broader study findings: Just a handful of AZD1222 recipients were seropositive at baseline. Mostly white British, mostly female donors; authors suggested clonal diversity may be underestimated. Nearly half of spike-specific TCRs reportedly target variant regions that are unmutated in the B.1.351 and B.1.1.7 variants. Once two AZD1222 doses were given, Spike-specific TCR breadth and depth went up.

The repertoire was sequenced with immunoSEQ multiplex PCR; TCRdb's copy has only in-frame clones and lacks some. The sample lists roughly 150,000 clones, about 90% occurring once. Sequences were derived from peripheral blood, sampled on day 0 of AZD1222 vaccination. The receptor was derived from an adult in good health. The rearrangement uses TRBV5-4 and TRBJ2-7; a weak D match, TRBD2 (6 bases). CDR3 amino acids: CASSLGAAGTDLYEQYF. The DNA of the CDR3 is TGTGCCAGCAGCTTGGGGGCGGCCGGGACTGACCTCTACGAGCAGTACTTC. Full variable domain (remainder filled in from reference TRBV5-4 and TRBJ2-7): ETGVTQSPTHLIKTRGQQVTLRCSSQSGHNTVSWYQQALGQGPQFIFQYYREEENGRGNFPPRFSGLQFPNYSSELNVNALELDDSALYLCASSLGAAGTDLYEQYFGPGTRLTVT.